These 29 T cell receptor beta chains were all obtained from the same sample, sequenced in a study of T cell responses to AZD1222 COVID-19 vaccine. Clones were read by immunoSEQ multiplex PCR, and TCRdb kept only the in-frame ones, dropping some. Among approximately 110,000 clones listed, 80% to 90% were seen once. This specimen was peripheral blood, taken on day 0 of AZD1222 vaccination. These receptors originate from an adult in good health.

This chain joins TRBV7-6 and TRBJ1-1; no definite D call. The CDR3 consists of 13 residues. CDR1 is SGHVS and CDR2 is FNYEAQ in the germline V gene. Trimming cost V 2 bases and J 3 bases, with 7 bases left between them. The CDR3 DNA reads TGTGCCAGCAGCTTAAAGTGGGACACTGAAGCTTTCTTT. It is translated as CASSLKWDTEAFF.

The rearrangement links TRBV18 to TRBJ2-7, with D perhaps assigned TRBD1 or TRBD2 (5 bases each). V lost 0 bases to trimming and J lost 0 bases, with 6 bases between them. The CDR3 has 14 amino acids. Per the germline V gene, CDR1 is KGHSH and CDR2 is LQKENI. CDR3 sequence reads: CASSPPGDSYEQYF. CDR3 bases: TGTGCCAGCTCACCACCGGGGGACTCCTACGAGCAGTACTTC.

This chain joins TRBV5-8 and TRBJ2-1, with TRBD2 as a possible D gene (5 bases). The CDR3 has 15 residues. Germline-derived CDR1 and CDR2 are SGHTS and YDEGEE. V was shortened by 0 bases and J by 2 bases, with 9 bases between the two germline ends. CDR3 residues: CASSLGLAAYNEQFF. The DNA of the CDR3 is TGTGCCAGCAGCTTGGGGCTAGCAGCCTACAATGAGCAGTTCTTC. The variable domain in full, completed from reference TRBV5-8 and TRBJ2-1, reads EAGVTQSPTHLIKTRGQQATLRCSPISGHTSVYWYQQALGLGLQFLLWYDEGEERNRGNFPPRFSGRQFPNYSSELNVNALELEDSALYLCASSLGLAAYNEQFFGPGTRLTVL.

The chain carries TRBV6-2 or TRBV6-3 and TRBJ2-7; TRBD2 might be the D (6 bases). V gave up 0 bases and J gave up 2 bases, with 14 bases separating them. Germline values: CDR1 MNHEY, CDR2 SVGEGT. This CDR3 is built from 16 residues. CDR3 protein: CASSYSRRGTPYEQYF. CDR3 coding DNA: TGTGCCAGCAGTTACTCCCGCCGGGGGACTCCCTACGAGCAGTACTTC.

The rearrangement links TRBV7-8 to TRBJ2-1; TRBD2 matches at 7 bases. The V and J ends lost 5 bases and 8 bases, in that order; junction bases with no gene match: 12. The CDR3 covers 15 residues. From germline, CDR1 is SGHVS and CDR2 FQNEAQ. The CDR3 DNA sequence: TGTGCCAGCAGCCCTACACGGGGGAGGGCCCATGAGCAGTTCTTC. Its translation: CASSPTRGRAHEQFF. Filled out from reference TRBV7-8 and TRBJ2-1, the complete variable domain reads GAGVSQSPRYKVAKRGQDVALRCDPISGHVSLFWYQQALGQGPEFLTYFQNEAQLDKSGLPSDRFFAERPEGSVSTLKIQRTQQEDSAVYLCASSPTRGRAHEQFFGPGTRLTVL.

The chain links TRBV5-4 to TRBJ1-2, with 9 bases lining up with TRBD1. The germline gives CDR1 SGHNT, CDR2 YYREEE (reference sequence). The V gene end was trimmed by 10 bases and the J gene end by 2 bases; junction bases not matched to a gene: 6. CDR3 length: 13 residues. CDR3 coding DNA: TGTGCCGCTGGGACAGGGATGAACTATGGCTACACCTTC. This translates into CAAGTGMNYGYTF.

The chain couples TRBV19 to TRBJ2-1; 7 nucleotides match TRBD1. There are 15 residues in the CDR3. Germline V gene lookup returns CDR1 LNHDA and CDR2 SQIVND (reference sequence). J was trimmed by 7 bases and V by 9 bases; bases with no gene match: 15. CDR3 in amino acids: CASRRQGVQSNEQFF. DNA for the CDR3: TGTGCCAGCAGAAGGCAGGGGGTTCAATCAAATGAGCAGTTCTTC.

As regards this clone: Other DNA sequences in the sample encode the same CDR3. The V and J genes are TRBV6-2 or TRBV6-3 and TRBJ2-3; D might be TRBD2 (6 bases). The length of the CDR3 is 13 residues. CDR1 is MNHEY and CDR2 is SVGEGT in the germline V gene. Trimming took off 6 bases at V and 2 bases at J, with 9 bases between the two ends. The CDR3 here is CASSRDSTDTQYF. The CDR3 DNA reads as TGTGCCAGCAGCCGGGACTCCACAGATACGCAGTATTTT.

This rearrangement joins TRBV21-1 to TRBJ2-3; the D call TRBD1 from the table was never checked on the DNA. TRBV21-1 is a listed pseudogene. The CDR3 has 15 residues. The CDR3 bases are TGTGCCAGCAGCGCGACAGGGTTGGGCACAGATACGCAGTATTTT. Protein: CASSATGLGTDTQYF.

DNA for the CDR3: TGTGCCAGCAGTTCCCAGGGGAACGGCAATCAGCCCCAGCATTTT. Translated, it gives CASSSQGNGNQPQHF. V gene TRBV28 combines with J gene TRBJ1-5; a possible D gene is TRBD1 (6 bases). The CDR3 spans 15 residues. From germline, CDR1 is MDHEN and CDR2 SYDVKM. Trimming stripped 4 bases from V and 2 bases from J, with 12 bases between. Full variable domain (outside the CDR3, taken from reference TRBV28 and TRBJ1-5): DVKVTQSSRYLVKRTGEKVFLECVQDMDHENMFWYRQDPGLGLRLIYFSYDVKMKEKGDIPEGYSVSREKKERFSLILESASTNQTSMYLCASSSQGNGNQPQHFGDGTRLSIL.

The rearrangement uses TRBV5-1 and TRBJ2-1; 9 nucleotides align to TRBD2. Losses at the gene ends were 7 bases for V and 7 bases for J; bases not matched to a gene: 12. The CDR3 contains 15 residues. CDR1 and CDR2 (germline): SGHRS, YFSETQ. The DNA of the CDR3 is TGCGCCAGCCGGCCAGGGGCGGGGGGGCTGAATGAGCAGTTCTTC. This encodes CASRPGAGGLNEQFF.

The J gene is TRBJ1-2, the V gene TRBV7-9; 8 bases are shared with TRBD1. Germline assignment: CDR1 SEHNR and CDR2 FQNEAQ (reference sequence). The CDR3 runs to 15 residues. V dropped 3 bases and J dropped 8; count of bases not matched to a gene: 11. The CDR3 nucleotides are TGTGCCAGCAGCTTGGGACAGGCGGGAACTGGAGGCTACACCTTC. Translation gives CASSLGQAGTGGYTF.

This clone was detected only once. The rearrangement uses TRBV6-4 and TRBJ2-3; no clear D. V was pared by 0 bases and J by 5 bases, with 6 bases between. CDR1 and CDR2 (germline): MRHNA, SNTAGT. CDR3 length: 13 residues. The CDR3 bases are TGTGCCAGCAGTGACTCGAGTGGAGATACGCAGTATTTT. Its protein is CASSDSSGDTQYF.

J is TRBJ2-3 and V is TRBV7-6; TRBD2 matches at 8 bases. This CDR3 has 17 residues. Germline trimming cut 1 base from V and 2 bases from J; bases unmatched to any gene: 8. Germline V gives CDR1 SGHVS, CDR2 FNYEAQ. The CDR3 region is CASSLGVAGSTTDTQYF. The CDR3 DNA reads TGTGCCAGCAGCTTAGGGGTAGCGGGGAGCACCACAGATACGCAGTATTTT.

The chain couples TRBV9 to TRBJ1-1; maybe TRBD1 (6 bases). The CDR3 totals 15 residues. With 6 bases removed from V and 1 base from J, the gap between germline ends came to 16 bases. CDR1 is SGDLS, CDR2 YYNGEE, per germline. The DNA for the CDR3 is TGTGCCAGCACCCCACTTGGGGGGGCGAACACTGAAGCTTTCTTT. Translated: CASTPLGGANTEAFF.

This chain connects TRBV7-9 to TRBJ1-4; a possible D gene is TRBD1 (6 bases). Germline CDR1 is SEHNR and CDR2 is FQNEAQ (reference sequence). CDR3 length: 14 amino acids. V shed 3 bases and J shed 4 bases, with 9 bases lying between them. The CDR3 region is CASSFPGVNEKLFF. The CDR3 DNA reads TGTGCCAGCAGCTTCCCAGGGGTTAATGAAAAACTGTTTTTT.

This clone was found a few times. V is TRBV19 and J is TRBJ2-7, with 10 bases lining up with TRBD1. Trimming removed 4 bases from V and 5 bases from J; junction bases left unmatched: 5. The CDR3 spans 14 residues. The V gene's germline CDR1 is LNHDA and CDR2 SQIVND (reference sequence). This chain's CDR3 is CASSRGQGTNEQYF. The DNA of the CDR3 is TGTGCCAGTAGTAGGGGACAGGGGACCAACGAGCAGTACTTC.

The chain employs TRBV7-3 and TRBJ2-1, with 7 bases identical to TRBD1. The CDR3 loop spans 15 amino acids. Trimming cost V 3 bases and J 0 bases; bases outside gene matches: 2. Germline V CDR1 and CDR2: SGHTA, FQGTGA. CDR3 region: CASSLDRSSYNEQFF. CDR3 bases: TGTGCCAGCAGCTTGGACAGGAGCTCCTACAATGAGCAGTTCTTC.

This clone has only one observation. This sequence joins TRBV19 and TRBJ1-1; no reliable D call. Looked up from germline, CDR1 is LNHDA and CDR2 is SQIVND (reference sequence). The V end lost 7 bases, the J end lost 3 bases, and 12 bases lay between the germline ends. The length of the CDR3 is 13 residues. The CDR3 region has the DNA TGTGCCAGTACCCCCGTTCTGGACACTGAAGCTTTCTTT. Protein sequence: CASTPVLDTEAFF.

The CDR3 bases are TGTGCCAGCAGTTTAACCGACACCTCCGATAAAGGTGGCTACACCTTC. Translated: CASSLTDTSDKGGYTF. The chain is built from TRBV27 and TRBJ1-2; D gene unclear. The CDR3 has 16 amino acids. Trimming removed 2 bases at V and 7 bases at J, with 20 bases between. Per germline, CDR1 MNHEY and CDR2 SMNVEV (reference sequence).

This chain joins TRBV23-1 and TRBJ2-4; TRBD1 matches 7 bases. TRBV23-1 is known as an ORF, though its function is uncertain. CDR3 length: 15 amino acids. Trimming removed 1 base from V and 7 bases from J; junction bases left unmatched: 7. The CDR3 bases are TGCGCCAGCAGTCAATTTCCCGACAGGGCCAACATTCAGTACTTC. Its protein product is CASSQFPDRANIQYF.

The chain couples TRBV18 to TRBJ1-3; D unclear. Germline V gene lookup returns CDR1 KGHSH and CDR2 LQKENI. Trimming cost V 2 bases and J 0 bases, with 8 bases left between them. CDR3 size: 15 residues. The CDR3 reads CASSPTALSGNTIYF. CDR3 nucleotides: TGTGCCAGCTCACCAACGGCTCTCTCTGGAAACACCATATATTTT.

This rearrangement joins TRBV3-1 (or the pseudogene TRBV3-2) to TRBJ2-7; 7 nucleotides align to TRBD1. V gave up 4 bases and J gave up 3 bases; unmatched junction bases: 6. The CDR3 is 14 amino acids. Per the germline V gene, CDR1 is LGHDT and CDR2 is YNNKEL (reference sequence). The CDR3 DNA sequence: TGTGCCAGCAGCCGCACGACAGGGAGCTACGAGCAGTACTTC. Its protein product is CASSRTTGSYEQYF.

This chain joins TRBV11-2 and TRBJ2-7; D remains unclear. Germline CDR1 is SGHAT and CDR2 is FQNNGV. Trimming shortened V by 4 bases and J by 2 bases, and 6 bases separated the two germline ends. The CDR3 length is 12 residues. CDR3 in DNA: TGTGCCAGCAGCTCGCCAACCTACGAGCAGTACTTC. This encodes CASSSPTYEQYF.

J is TRBJ2-1 and V is TRBV28; D is uncertain. The length of the CDR3 is 22 residues. Germline assignment: CDR1 MDHEN and CDR2 SYDVKM. The germline V and J ends were trimmed by 3 bases and 4 bases, with 34 bases remaining between them. CDR3 protein: CASSFLLRPPPRRYGDYNEQFF. CDR3 DNA: TGTGCCAGCAGTTTCCTTCTTCGACCACCACCCCGACGCTATGGGGATTACAATGAGCAGTTCTTC.

V usage is TRBV18 and J usage is TRBJ2-5; D ambiguous. This CDR3 comprises 12 residues. Germline CDR1 reads KGHSH; CDR2 reads LQKENI. The V and J ends lost 4 bases and 3 bases respectively, with 6 bases between them. CDR3 region: CASSRQEETQYF. CDR3 sequence (DNA): TGTGCCAGCTCACGACAAGAAGAGACCCAGTACTTC.

Only one count was recorded for this clone. The chain couples TRBV7-9 to TRBJ2-5; D not resolved. V was shortened by 3 bases and J by 5 bases, with 7 bases between the two germline ends. Per germline, CDR1 SEHNR and CDR2 FQNEAQ (reference sequence). The CDR3 loop spans 12 amino acids. This CDR3 reads CASSFGPETQYF. CDR3 DNA: TGTGCCAGCAGCTTTGGCCCGGAGACCCAGTACTTC.

The rearrangement links TRBV6-5 to TRBJ1-5; no clear D gene. CDR3 size: 13 residues. Germline V gives CDR1 MNHEY, CDR2 SVGAGI. V lost 8 bases and J 0 bases, leaving 8 bases between the germline ends. CDR3 coding DNA: TGTGCCAGCGGCAAATATAGCAATCAGCCCCAGCATTTT. This sequence encodes CASGKYSNQPQHF.

J is TRBJ2-1 and V is TRBV6-5; D unresolved. Germline CDR1 reads MNHEY; CDR2 reads SVGAGI. V lost 8 bases and J 0 bases, leaving 8 bases between the germline ends. CDR3 length equals 13 residues. CDR3 nucleotides: TGTGCCAGCTCCAGATCCTCCTACAATGAGCAGTTCTTC. This gives the protein CASSRSSYNEQFF.